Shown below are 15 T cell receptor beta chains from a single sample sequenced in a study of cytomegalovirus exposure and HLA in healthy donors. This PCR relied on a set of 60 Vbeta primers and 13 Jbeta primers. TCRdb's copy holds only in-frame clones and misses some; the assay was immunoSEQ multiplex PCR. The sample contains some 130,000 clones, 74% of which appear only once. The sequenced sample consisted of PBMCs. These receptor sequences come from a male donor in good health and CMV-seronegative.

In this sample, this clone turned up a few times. This CDR3 is CASSSSKSGWGGNTEAFF. DNA for the CDR3: TGTGCCAGCAGCTCTTCCAAATCGGGTTGGGGAGGGAACACTGAAGCTTTCTTT. The V gene is TRBV7-8, the J gene TRBJ1-1; D unresolved. Germline V gene data show CDR1 as SGHVS and CDR2 as FQNEAQ. Trimming left V 4 bases short and J 1 base short, with 22 bases between. This CDR3 is 18 amino acids long.

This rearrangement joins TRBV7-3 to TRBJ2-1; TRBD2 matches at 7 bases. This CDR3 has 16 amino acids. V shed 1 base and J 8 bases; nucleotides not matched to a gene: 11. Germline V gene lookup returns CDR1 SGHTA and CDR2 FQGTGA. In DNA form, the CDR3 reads TGTGCCAGCAGCTTAAATCCGGGAGGCGTAAGGGATGAGCAGTTCTTC. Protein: CASSLNPGGVRDEQFF.

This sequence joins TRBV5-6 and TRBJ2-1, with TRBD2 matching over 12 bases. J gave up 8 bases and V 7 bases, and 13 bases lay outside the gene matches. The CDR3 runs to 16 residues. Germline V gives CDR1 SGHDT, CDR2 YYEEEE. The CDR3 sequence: CASSVGLAGGEDEQFF. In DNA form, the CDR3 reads TGTGCCAGCTCTGTAGGGCTAGCGGGAGGGGAGGATGAGCAGTTCTTC.

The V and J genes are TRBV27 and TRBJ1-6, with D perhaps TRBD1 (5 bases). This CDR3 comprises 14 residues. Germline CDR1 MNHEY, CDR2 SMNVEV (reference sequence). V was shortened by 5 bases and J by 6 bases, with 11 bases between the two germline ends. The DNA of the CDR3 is TGTGCCAGCAGTCTCAGACAGACTAATTCACCCCTCCACTTT. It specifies CASSLRQTNSPLHF.

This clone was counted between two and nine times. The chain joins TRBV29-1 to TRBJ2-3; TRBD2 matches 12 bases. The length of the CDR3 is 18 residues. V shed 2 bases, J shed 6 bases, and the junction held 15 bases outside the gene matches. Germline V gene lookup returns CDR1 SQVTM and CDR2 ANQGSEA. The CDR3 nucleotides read TGCAGCGTTGAATGGCCTAGCGGGAGGGCCGGGGGTCTGGATACGCAGTATTTT. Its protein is CSVEWPSGRAGGLDTQYF.

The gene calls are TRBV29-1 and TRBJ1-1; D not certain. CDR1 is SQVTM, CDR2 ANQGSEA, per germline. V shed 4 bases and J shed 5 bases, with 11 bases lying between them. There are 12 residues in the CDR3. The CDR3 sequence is CSVARPGTEAFF. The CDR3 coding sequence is TGCAGCGTTGCTCGCCCGGGAACTGAAGCTTTCTTT.

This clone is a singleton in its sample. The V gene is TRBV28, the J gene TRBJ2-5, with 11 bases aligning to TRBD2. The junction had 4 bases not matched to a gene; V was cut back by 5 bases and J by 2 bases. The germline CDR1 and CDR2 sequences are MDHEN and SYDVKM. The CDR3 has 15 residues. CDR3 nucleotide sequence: TGTGCCAGCAGTCCGACTAGCGGGACACAAGAGACCCAGTACTTC. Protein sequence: CASSPTSGTQETQYF.

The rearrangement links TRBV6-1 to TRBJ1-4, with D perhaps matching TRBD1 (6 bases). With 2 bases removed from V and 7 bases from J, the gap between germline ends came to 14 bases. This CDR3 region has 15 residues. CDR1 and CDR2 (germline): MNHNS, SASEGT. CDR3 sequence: CASSENQGTGEKLFF. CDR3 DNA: TGTGCCAGCAGTGAAAATCAGGGGACGGGTGAAAAACTGTTTTTT.

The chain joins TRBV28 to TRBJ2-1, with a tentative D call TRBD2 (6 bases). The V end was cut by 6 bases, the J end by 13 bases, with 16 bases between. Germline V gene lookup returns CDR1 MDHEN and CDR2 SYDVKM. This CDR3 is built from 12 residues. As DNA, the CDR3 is TGTGCCAGCAGCCTCCCGGGACTCCCTCAGTTCTTC. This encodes CASSLPGLPQFF. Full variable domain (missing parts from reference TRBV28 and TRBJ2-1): DVKVTQSSRYLVKRTGEKVFLECVQDMDHENMFWYRQDPGLGLRLIYFSYDVKMKEKGDIPEGYSVSREKKERFSLILESASTNQTSMYLCASSLPGLPQFFGPGTRLTVL.

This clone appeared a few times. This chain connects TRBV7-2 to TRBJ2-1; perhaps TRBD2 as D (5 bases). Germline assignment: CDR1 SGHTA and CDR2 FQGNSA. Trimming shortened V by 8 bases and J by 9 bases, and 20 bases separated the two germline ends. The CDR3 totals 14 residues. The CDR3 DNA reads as TGTGCCAGCGAAGGCGGGCTCAGAAGAGGTGAGCAGTTCTTC. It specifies CASEGGLRRGEQFF.

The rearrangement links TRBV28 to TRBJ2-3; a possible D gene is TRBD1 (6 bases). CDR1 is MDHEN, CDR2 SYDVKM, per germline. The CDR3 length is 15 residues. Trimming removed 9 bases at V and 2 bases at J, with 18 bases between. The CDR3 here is CASQGLLGLTDTQYF. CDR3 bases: TGTGCCAGTCAGGGGCTTTTAGGTCTCACAGATACGCAGTATTTT.

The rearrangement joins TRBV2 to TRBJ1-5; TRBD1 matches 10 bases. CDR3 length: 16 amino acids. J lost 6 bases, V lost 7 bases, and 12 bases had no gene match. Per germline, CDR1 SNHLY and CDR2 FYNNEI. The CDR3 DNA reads TGTGCCAGCACCACTAACGACAGGGGGCTGAGTCAGCCCCAGCATTTT. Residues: CASTTNDRGLSQPQHF.

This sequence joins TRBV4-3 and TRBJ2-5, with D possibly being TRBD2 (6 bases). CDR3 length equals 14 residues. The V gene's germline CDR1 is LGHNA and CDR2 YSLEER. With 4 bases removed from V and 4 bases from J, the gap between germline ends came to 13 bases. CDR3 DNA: TGCGCCAGCAGCCCTGGGGGGAACCGAGAGACCCAGTACTTC. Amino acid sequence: CASSPGGNRETQYF.

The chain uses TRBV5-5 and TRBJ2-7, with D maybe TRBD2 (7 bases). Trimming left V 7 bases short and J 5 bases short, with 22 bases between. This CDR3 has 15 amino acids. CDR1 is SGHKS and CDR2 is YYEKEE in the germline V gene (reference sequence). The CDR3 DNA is TGTGCCAGCGCCGTCCGGGGATGGGAGGGGGACGAGCAGTACTTC. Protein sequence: CASAVRGWEGDEQYF. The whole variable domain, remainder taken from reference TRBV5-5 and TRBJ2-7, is DAGVTQSPTHLIKTRGQQVTLRCSPISGHKSVSWYQQVLGQGPQFIFQYYEKEERGRGNFPDRFSARQFPNYSSELNVNALLLGDSALYLCASAVRGWEGDEQYFGPGTRLTVT.

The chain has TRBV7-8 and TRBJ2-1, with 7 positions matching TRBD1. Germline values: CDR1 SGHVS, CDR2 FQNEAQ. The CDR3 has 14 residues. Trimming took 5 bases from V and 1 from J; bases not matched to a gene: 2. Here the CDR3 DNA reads TGTGCCAGCAGCCGGACAGGTTCCTACAATGAGCAGTTCTTC. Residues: CASSRTGSYNEQFF.